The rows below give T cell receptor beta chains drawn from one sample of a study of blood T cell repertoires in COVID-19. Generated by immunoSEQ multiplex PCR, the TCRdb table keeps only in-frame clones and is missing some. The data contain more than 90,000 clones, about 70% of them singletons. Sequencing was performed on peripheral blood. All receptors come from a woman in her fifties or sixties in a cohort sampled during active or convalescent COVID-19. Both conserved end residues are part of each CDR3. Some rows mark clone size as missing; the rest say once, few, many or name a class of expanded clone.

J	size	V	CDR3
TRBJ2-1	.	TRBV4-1	CASSQGTSGTVGYNEQFF
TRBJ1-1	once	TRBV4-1	CASSRKTGRDTEAFF
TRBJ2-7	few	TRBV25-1	CASSYGGQSSYEQYF
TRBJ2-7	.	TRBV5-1	CASSLTGTGGAYEQYF
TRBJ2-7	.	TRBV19	CASSNPGQGTYEQYF
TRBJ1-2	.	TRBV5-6	CASSSGQSGYTF
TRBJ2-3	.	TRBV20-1	CSASRWTSGDLKSTDTQYF
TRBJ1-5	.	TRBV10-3	CATRGREDQPQHF
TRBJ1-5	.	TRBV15	CATSRGGQFSNQPQHF
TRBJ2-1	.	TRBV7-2	CASSPDLARRDEQFF
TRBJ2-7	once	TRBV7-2	CASSQTGGGAYEQYF
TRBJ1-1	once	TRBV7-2	CASSTTGSLNTEAFF
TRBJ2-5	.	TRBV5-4	CASSLIVSGGATETQYF